This entry lists 29 T cell receptor beta chains sequenced from one sample in a study of shared clonotypes between healthy human individuals. Naive CD8 populations comprised CD45RO-negative cells positively selected for CCR7, excluding terminally differentiated effector memory CD45RA+ cells. Profiling relied on immunoSEQ multiplex PCR, and the TCRdb table lists in-frame clones only, not all of them. In the table there are 600,000 or so clones, around 96% of which are singletons. What was sequenced was naive CD8+ T cells sorted from blood. The receptor source for this set is a woman aged 25 to 39 in good health.

The J gene is TRBJ2-7, the V gene TRBV7-6; TRBD2 is a possible D gene (5 bases). Germline V gene lookup returns CDR1 SGHVS and CDR2 FNYEAQ. This CDR3 is built from 14 residues. The ends were cut back, 3 bases at V and 3 bases at J, with 12 bases in the middle. The CDR3 DNA follows: TGTGCCAGCAGCTTTGGTCTGGGGAGCTACGAGCAGTACTTC. As protein: CASSFGLGSYEQYF.

Remarks on this clone: Distinct nucleotide sequences in the sample also encode this CDR3. The gene calls are TRBV6-5 and TRBJ1-5; no clear D. With 3 bases removed from V and 0 bases from J, the gap between germline ends came to 3 bases. CDR1 is MNHEY, CDR2 SVGAGI, per germline. This CDR3 region has 13 residues. Here the CDR3 reads CASSYNSNQPQHF. The CDR3 region has the DNA TGTGCCAGCAGTTATAATAGCAATCAGCCCCAGCATTTT.

The rearrangement uses TRBV15 and TRBJ2-5; 11 nucleotides align to TRBD2. CDR3 length: 16 residues. The V gene end was trimmed by 0 bases and the J gene end by 5 bases; junction bases not matched to a gene: 5. Germline V lookup: CDR1 LNHNV, CDR2 YYDKDF (reference sequence). The CDR3 sequence: CATSRDLLAGEETQYF. For the CDR3, the DNA is TGTGCCACCAGCAGAGATCTACTAGCGGGAGAGGAGACCCAGTACTTC.

CDR3 nucleotides: TGCGCCAGCAGCTTTAGTGGGGCCGAGCAGTACTTC. It encodes CASSFSGAEQYF. The chain uses TRBV5-1 and TRBJ2-5; D might be TRBD1 (5 bases). The J call may not be correct, given that the DNA end is closer to TRBJ2-7. Germline-derived CDR1 and CDR2 are SGHRS and YFSETQ. The length of the CDR3 is 12 residues.

The V and J genes are TRBV7-9 and TRBJ2-5, with D uncertain. The germline gives CDR1 SEHNR, CDR2 FQNEAQ (reference sequence). Trimming removed 5 bases from V and 5 bases from J, with 6 bases in between. The CDR3 sequence is 11 residues long. CDR3 region: CASSTWETQYF. The CDR3 DNA follows: TGTGCCAGCAGCACTTGGGAGACCCAGTACTTC.

As regards this clone: This sample also contains other DNA sequences that code for the same CDR3. The rearrangement uses TRBV27 and TRBJ1-1; D is possibly TRBD1 (6 bases). The CDR3 is 13 amino acids. Germline loops: CDR1 MNHEY, CDR2 SMNVEV (reference sequence). V lost 2 bases, J lost 4 bases, and 8 bases lay in between. The CDR3 DNA sequence: TGTGCCAGCAGTTTAGGAGGGGGCACTGAAGCTTTCTTT. Its translation is CASSLGGGTEAFF.

The chain links TRBV15 to TRBJ2-7; 7 bases are a match to TRBD2. In germline, CDR1 is LNHNV, CDR2 YYDKDF (reference sequence). CDR3 length equals 15 residues. V lost 2 bases to trimming and J lost 7 bases; unmatched junction nucleotides: 11. CDR3 region: CATSRLIGGGGEQYF. As DNA, the CDR3 is TGTGCCACCAGCAGACTTATCGGTGGGGGAGGGGAGCAGTACTTC.

The chain's CDR3 is CASSMWGSSYEQYF. The CDR3 DNA reads as TGTGCCAGTAGTATGTGGGGGAGCTCCTACGAGCAGTACTTC. This chain joins TRBV19 and TRBJ2-7; D may correspond to TRBD1 or TRBD2 (5 bases each). From germline, CDR1 is LNHDA and CDR2 SQIVND (reference sequence). The CDR3 length is 14 residues. V lost 3 bases, J lost 0 bases, and 9 bases lay in between.

This chain uses TRBV5-1 with TRBJ1-5; D might be TRBD1 (5 bases). The length of the CDR3 is 15 residues. Germline V gene sequence: CDR1 SGHRS, CDR2 YFSETQ. V lost 0 bases to trimming and J lost 5 bases, with 12 bases between them. CDR3 nucleotides: TGCGCCAGCAGCTTGGCCGGGGGAGAGTATCAGCCCCAGCATTTT. It is translated as CASSLAGGEYQPQHF.

This chain uses TRBV9 with TRBJ2-2; TRBD1 agrees at 7 bases. With V trimmed by 4 bases and J by 0 bases, 6 bases remained unmatched. The germline V gene encodes CDR1 SGDLS and CDR2 YYNGEE. The CDR3 length is 16 residues. The CDR3, as DNA: TGTGCCAGCAGCAAGCGGACAGGTTCGAACACCGGGGAGCTGTTTTTT. The encoded protein is CASSKRTGSNTGELFF.

This clone was counted a single time. V is TRBV5-6 and J is TRBJ1-2; D is unclear. The CDR3 contains 13 residues. Per germline, CDR1 SGHDT and CDR2 YYEEEE. V lost 4 bases and J 7 bases, leaving 14 bases between the germline ends. As DNA, the CDR3 is TGTGCCAGCAGCCCAGACGAGGAGGCTGGCTACACCTTC. Its translation is CASSPDEEAGYTF.

Comment on this clone: The sample carries other DNA sequences with the same CDR3. This chain links TRBV7-9 with TRBJ2-2; no clear D. This CDR3 has 12 residues. V was trimmed by 1 base and J by 4 bases, leaving 1 base between them. Germline CDR1 SEHNR, CDR2 FQNEAQ (reference sequence). The CDR3 is CASSLGTGELFF. CDR3 nucleotides: TGTGCCAGCAGCTTAGGCACCGGGGAGCTGTTTTTT.

The chain links TRBV29-1 to TRBJ2-3; the match to TRBD2 covers 10 bases. Germline V gene data show CDR1 as SQVTM and CDR2 as ANQGSEA. Trimming removed 7 bases from V and 4 bases from J; junction bases left unmatched: 11. CDR3 size: 15 residues. The DNA of the CDR3 is TGCAGCGCCGAGGATTGGACTAGCGGAGCAGATACGCAGTATTTT. Its protein is CSAEDWTSGADTQYF.

In the case of this clone: Other DNA sequences in the same sample also yield this CDR3. The J gene is TRBJ2-7, the V gene TRBV5-6, with D possibly being TRBD2 (6 bases). The V and J ends lost 2 bases and 3 bases respectively, with 12 bases between them. Germline V gene sequence: CDR1 SGHDT, CDR2 YYEEEE. This CDR3 comprises 14 residues. The CDR3 loop reads CASSLGGSGYEQYF. The CDR3 region has the DNA TGTGCCAGCAGCTTAGGAGGGAGCGGCTACGAGCAGTACTTC.

This sequence joins TRBV27 and TRBJ2-1, with 7 bases matching TRBD1. Trimming cost V 6 bases and J 8 bases; bases outside gene matches: 7. The CDR3 sequence is 13 residues long. Per germline, CDR1 MNHEY and CDR2 SMNVEV (reference sequence). The CDR3 coding sequence is TGTGCCAGCAGAACTTGGGACAGCGATGAGCAGTTCTTC. Its translation is CASRTWDSDEQFF.

V is TRBV7-9 and J is TRBJ2-5, with D maybe TRBD1 (5 bases). The V end lost 0 bases, the J end lost 2 bases, and 10 bases lay between the germline ends. The CDR3 sequence is 15 residues long. Germline lookup yields CDR1 SEHNR and CDR2 FQNEAQ (reference sequence). Here the CDR3 reads CASSLAQGQQETQYF. CDR3 nucleotides: TGTGCCAGCAGCTTAGCGCAGGGTCAGCAAGAGACCCAGTACTTC.

A few counts support this clone. This chain joins TRBV11-2 and TRBJ1-2; D ambiguous. CDR3 size: 13 residues. V was shortened by 3 bases and J by 5 bases, with 10 bases between the two germline ends. Germline values: CDR1 SGHAT, CDR2 FQNNGV. This chain's CDR3 is CASSLIGFYGYTF. CDR3 bases: TGTGCCAGCAGCTTGATCGGATTTTATGGCTACACCTTC.

The chain employs TRBV5-4 and TRBJ1-4; TRBD1 aligns across 9 bases. V gave up 2 bases and J gave up 8 bases; unmatched junction bases: 7. The CDR3 consists of 15 residues. Germline lookup yields CDR1 SGHNT and CDR2 YYREEE (reference sequence). The CDR3 nucleotides are TGTGCCAGCAGCTTCACAGGGGGCGCAGGGGAAAAACTGTTTTTT. Translated: CASSFTGGAGEKLFF.

The CDR3 loop is CASSPGDRAAYEQYF. CDR3 nucleotides: TGTGCCAGCAGTCCCGGGGACAGGGCCGCCTACGAGCAGTACTTC. The V call is TRBV28, the J call TRBJ2-7; 9 bases are shared with TRBD1. This CDR3 is 15 amino acids long. Trimming cost V 5 bases and J 2 bases; bases outside gene matches: 7. CDR1 is MDHEN and CDR2 is SYDVKM in the germline V gene.

The J gene is TRBJ2-7, the V gene TRBV28, with 11 bases identical to TRBD2. V was clipped by 5 bases and J by 1 base; unmatched bases: 16. The CDR3 consists of 19 residues. Germline V gene data show CDR1 as MDHEN and CDR2 as SYDVKM. In DNA form, the CDR3 reads TGTGCCAGCAGTGCAATCCCGGGTGGTAGCGGGAGGGGGTCCTACGAGCAGTACTTC. Translation gives CASSAIPGGSGRGSYEQYF.

The rearrangement joins TRBV5-4 to TRBJ2-7; TRBD1 matches at 8 bases. Germline CDR1 SGHNT, CDR2 YYREEE (reference sequence). The CDR3 covers 14 residues. V shed 3 bases, J shed 2 bases, and the junction held 4 bases outside the gene matches. In DNA, the CDR3 is TGTGCCAGCAGCTGGGGACAGGCCCCCTACGAGCAGTACTTC. This gives the protein CASSWGQAPYEQYF.

This sequence joins TRBV9 and TRBJ2-3, with 8 bases lining up with TRBD2. The CDR3 spans 16 residues. The V gene's germline CDR1 is SGDLS and CDR2 YYNGEE. Trimming at V came to 4 bases and at J to 3 bases, leaving 10 bases not matched to a gene. Here the CDR3 reads CASSPGRGYRTDTQYF. Here the CDR3 DNA reads TGTGCCAGCAGCCCCGGGAGGGGGTATCGAACAGATACGCAGTATTTT.

The genes are TRBV7-8 and TRBJ2-5, with 9 bases fitting TRBD2. The V gene's germline CDR1 is SGHVS and CDR2 FQNEAQ. The CDR3 loop spans 16 amino acids. The J segment lost 5 bases and the V segment lost 2 bases, leaving 9 bases of the junction unmatched. This chain's CDR3 is CASSLSLSSGKETQYF. CDR3 nucleotides: TGTGCCAGCAGCTTATCACTTTCTAGCGGGAAGGAGACCCAGTACTTC. The full variable domain, in which reference TRBV7-8 and TRBJ2-5 provide the parts outside the CDR3, is GAGVSQSPRYKVAKRGQDVALRCDPISGHVSLFWYQQALGQGPEFLTYFQNEAQLDKSGLPSDRFFAERPEGSVSTLKIQRTQQEDSAVYLCASSLSLSSGKETQYFGPGTRLLVL.

The chain combines TRBV18 with TRBJ2-7; D could derive from TRBD1 or TRBD2 (5 bases each). This CDR3 contains 17 residues. Germline V lookup: CDR1 KGHSH, CDR2 LQKENI. Trimming took off 2 bases at V and 2 bases at J, with 19 bases between the two ends. The CDR3 here is CASSPTQPGTEAYEQYF. CDR3 bases: TGTGCCAGCTCACCAACCCAACCCGGGACGGAAGCCTACGAGCAGTACTTC. The variable domain in full, with the rest retrieved from reference TRBV18 and TRBJ2-7, is NAGVMQNPRHLVRRRGQEARLRCSPMKGHSHVYWYRQLPEEGLKFMVYLQKENIIDESGMPKERFSAEFPKEGPSILRIQQVVRGDSAAYFCASSPTQPGTEAYEQYFGPGTRLTVT.

The genes are TRBV27 and TRBJ1-1; D is ambiguous. Germline V gene lookup returns CDR1 MNHEY and CDR2 SMNVEV (reference sequence). Trimming pared 8 bases from V and 4 bases from J, leaving 14 bases between. This CDR3 comprises 13 residues. CDR3 in DNA: TGTGCCAGCGGCCCCCAGGTGGGCACTGAAGCTTTCTTT. This gives the protein CASGPQVGTEAFF.

The rearrangement links TRBV7-9 to TRBJ2-7; TRBD2 might be the D (7 bases). The CDR3 extends over 15 amino acids. Germline V gives CDR1 SEHNR, CDR2 FQNEAQ (reference sequence). The ends were cut back, 5 bases at V and 0 bases at J, with 14 bases in the middle. DNA of the CDR3: TGTGCCAGCAGCCCCGGGGGCGGGAGCTCCTACGAGCAGTACTTC. Its translation is CASSPGGGSSYEQYF.

Details on this clone: The sample has other DNA sequences that encode this CDR3 too. The rearrangement uses TRBV13 and TRBJ1-2, with D unresolved. V lost 0 bases and J lost 2, with 4 bases in between. The CDR3 totals 13 residues. The germline gives CDR1 PRHDT, CDR2 FYEKMQ (reference sequence). The CDR3 sequence is CASSLGRNYGYTF. CDR3 DNA: TGTGCCAGCAGCTTAGGCAGAAACTATGGCTACACCTTC.

Of note for this clone: This sample includes further DNA sequences coding for the same CDR3. This sequence joins TRBV27 and TRBJ1-5, with a weak D call TRBD1 (6 bases). Trimming cost V 6 bases and J 7 bases, with 10 bases left between them. From germline, CDR1 is MNHEY and CDR2 SMNVEV (reference sequence). The CDR3 consists of 12 residues. CDR3 nucleotide sequence: TGTGCCAGCAGCGAGGGGGGGCAGCCCCAGCATTTT. It encodes CASSEGGQPQHF.

CDR3 coding DNA: TGCGCCAGCAGCCAACTAGCGGGAGTGGAGACCCAGTACTTC. This encodes CASSQLAGVETQYF. The chain carries TRBV4-1 and TRBJ2-5; 10 bases line up with TRBD2. The length of the CDR3 is 14 residues. Germline V CDR1 and CDR2: MGHRA, YSYEKL. The V and J ends lost 2 bases and 5 bases, in that order; junction bases with no gene match: 2.